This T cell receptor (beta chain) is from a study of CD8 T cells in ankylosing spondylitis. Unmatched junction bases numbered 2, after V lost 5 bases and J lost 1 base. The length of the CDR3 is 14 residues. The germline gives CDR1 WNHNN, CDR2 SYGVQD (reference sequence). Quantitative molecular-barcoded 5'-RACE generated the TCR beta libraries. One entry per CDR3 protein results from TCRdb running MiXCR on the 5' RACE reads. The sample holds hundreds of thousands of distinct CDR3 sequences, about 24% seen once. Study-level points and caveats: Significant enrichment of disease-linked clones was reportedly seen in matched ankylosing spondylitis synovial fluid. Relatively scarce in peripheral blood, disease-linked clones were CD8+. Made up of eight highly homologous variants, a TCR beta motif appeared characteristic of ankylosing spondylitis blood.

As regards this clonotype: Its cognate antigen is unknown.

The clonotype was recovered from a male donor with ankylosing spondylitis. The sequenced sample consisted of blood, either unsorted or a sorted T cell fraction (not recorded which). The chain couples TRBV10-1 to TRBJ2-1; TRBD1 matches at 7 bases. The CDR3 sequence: CASSTGVSYNEQFF. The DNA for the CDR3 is TGCGCCAGCAGTACAGGGGTGTCCTACAATGAGCAGTTCTTC.